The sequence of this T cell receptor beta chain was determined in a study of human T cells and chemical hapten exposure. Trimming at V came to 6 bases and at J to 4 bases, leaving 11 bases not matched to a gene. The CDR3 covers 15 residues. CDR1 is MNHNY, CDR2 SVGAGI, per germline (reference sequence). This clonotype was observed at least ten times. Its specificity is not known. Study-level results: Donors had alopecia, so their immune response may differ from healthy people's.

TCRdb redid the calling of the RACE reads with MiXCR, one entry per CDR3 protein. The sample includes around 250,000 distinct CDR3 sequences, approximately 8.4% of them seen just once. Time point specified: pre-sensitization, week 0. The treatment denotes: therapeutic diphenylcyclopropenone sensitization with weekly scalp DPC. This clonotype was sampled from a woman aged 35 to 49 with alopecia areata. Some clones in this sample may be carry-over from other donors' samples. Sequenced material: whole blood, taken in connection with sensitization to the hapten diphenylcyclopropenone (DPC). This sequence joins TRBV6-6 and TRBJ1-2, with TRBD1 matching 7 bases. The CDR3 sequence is CASSLTSRDSYGYTF. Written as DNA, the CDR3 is TGTGCCAGCAGCTTAACATCGCGGGACAGCTATGGCTACACCTTC.